Below, 30 T cell receptor beta chains from the same sample are listed, as sequenced in a study of response to subunit inactivated influenza vaccine. TCRdb processed the RT-PCR reads anew with MiXCR; each CDR3 protein has one entry. The sample shows around 520,000 distinct CDR3 sequences, 12% of them seen only once. The sequencing used PBMCs from blood, collected on the day of vaccination. The receptors shown here come from a man aged 45 to 65 who received an inactivated influenza vaccine.

This clonotype was counted between two and nine times. The chain combines TRBV7-2 with TRBJ2-3; TRBD2 aligns across 8 bases. The J segment lost 2 bases and the V segment lost 1 base, leaving 5 bases of the junction unmatched. The germline gives CDR1 SGHTA, CDR2 FQGNSA. CDR3 length: 16 residues. CDR3 bases: TGTGCCAGCAGCTTAGAAGCGGGGGCCTCCACAGATACGCAGTATTTT. Encoded protein: CASSLEAGASTDTQYF. Full variable domain (rest looked up from reference TRBV7-2 and TRBJ2-3): GAGVSQSPSNKVTEKGKDVELRCDPISGHTALYWYRQSLGQGLEFLIYFQGNSAPDKSGLPSDRFSAERTGGSVSTLTIQRTQQEDSAVYLCASSLEAGASTDTQYFGPGTRLTVL.

This chain connects TRBV29-1 to TRBJ2-1, with 9 bases aligning to TRBD2. Germline CDR1 and CDR2: SQVTM and ANQGSEA. V dropped 0 bases and J dropped 7; count of bases not matched to a gene: 13. The CDR3 is 17 amino acids. The CDR3, as DNA: TGCAGCGTTGAAGATCCAGTAAATAGCGGGAGTGGGAATGAGCAGTTCTTC. Protein: CSVEDPVNSGSGNEQFF.

The chain combines TRBV28 with TRBJ1-2, with 7 bases lining up with TRBD1. The trim removed 6 bases at V and 5 bases at J, leaving 12 bases unmatched. The CDR3 is 15 amino acids. Germline-derived CDR1 and CDR2 are MDHEN and SYDVKM. CDR3 coding DNA: TGTGCCAGCAGACCTGACAGGGCCCTTCTTTATGGCTACACCTTC. Protein product: CASRPDRALLYGYTF.

This clonotype was recorded at least ten times. This sequence joins TRBV20-1 and TRBJ2-3; maybe TRBD1 (6 bases). CDR3 length: 12 amino acids. CDR1 is DFQATT and CDR2 is SNEGSKA in the germline V gene (reference sequence). The V and J ends lost 3 bases and 5 bases respectively, with 9 bases between them. The CDR3 DNA is TGCAGTGCTAGTTCAGGGGTAGATACGCAGTATTTT. Protein product: CSASSGVDTQYF.

This clonotype was observed at least ten times. The genes are TRBV29-1 and TRBJ2-5; a weak D match, TRBD2 (5 bases). From germline, CDR1 is SQVTM and CDR2 ANQGSEA. CDR3 size: 13 residues. V dropped 4 bases and J dropped 1 base, with 10 bases sitting between them. In DNA, the CDR3 is TGCAGCGTTGTGCCGGGGTCCCAAGAGACCCAGTACTTC. It translates to CSVVPGSQETQYF. Looking up the rest from reference TRBV29-1 and TRBJ2-5 gives the full variable domain: SAVISQKPSRDICQRGTSLTIQCQVDSQVTMMFWYRQQPGQSLTLIATANQGSEATYESGFVIDKFPISRPNLTFSTLTVSNMSPEDSSIYLCSVVPGSQETQYFGPGTRLLVL.

The CDR3 sequence is CSARSGLAGNTGELFF. In DNA, the CDR3 is TGCAGTGCTAGGTCTGGACTAGCGGGGAACACCGGGGAGCTGTTTTTT. J is TRBJ2-2 and V is TRBV20-1; the match to TRBD2 covers 11 bases. Per germline, CDR1 DFQATT and CDR2 SNEGSKA (reference sequence). V shed 3 bases and J 1 base; nucleotides not matched to a gene: 4. The CDR3 consists of 16 residues.

This clonotype showed up many times. V and J are TRBV27 and TRBJ1-1, with 7 positions matching TRBD1. Germline CDR1 is MNHEY and CDR2 is SMNVEV (reference sequence). Germline trimming cut 6 bases from V and 1 base from J; bases unmatched to any gene: 8. This CDR3 spans 15 amino acids. DNA for the CDR3: TGTGCCAGCAGGGAGACAGGGCTCGGGAACACTGAAGCTTTCTTT. Translating gives CASRETGLGNTEAFF.

This clonotype was counted between two and nine times. This sequence joins TRBV7-2 and TRBJ2-1, with 7 bases that match TRBD1. This CDR3 is 15 amino acids long. Germline lookup yields CDR1 SGHTA and CDR2 FQGNSA. V lost 0 bases, J lost 4 bases, and 3 bases stayed unmatched. DNA for the CDR3: TGTGCCAGCAGCTTAGCGGACAGGATTTACAATGAGCAGTTCTTC. Translated, it gives CASSLADRIYNEQFF. The full variable domain, rest sourced from reference TRBV7-2 and TRBJ2-1, is GAGVSQSPSNKVTEKGKDVELRCDPISGHTALYWYRQSLGQGLEFLIYFQGNSAPDKSGLPSDRFSAERTGGSVSTLTIQRTQQEDSAVYLCASSLADRIYNEQFFGPGTRLTVL.

The gene calls are TRBV5-1 and TRBJ2-5; D tentatively reads TRBD1 or TRBD2 (5 bases each). Germline-derived CDR1 and CDR2 are SGHRS and YFSETQ. The CDR3 extends over 14 amino acids. V dropped 5 bases and J dropped 5 bases, with 16 bases sitting between them. DNA of the CDR3: TGCGCCAGCAGTTGGGAAGGCTGGGGGGAGACCCAGTACTTC. This sequence encodes CASSWEGWGETQYF. The full variable domain, rest sourced from reference TRBV5-1 and TRBJ2-5, is KAGVTQTPRYLIKTRGQQVTLSCSPISGHRSVSWYQQTPGQGLQFLFEYFSETQRNKGNFPGRFSGRQFSNSRSEMNVSTLELGDSALYLCASSWEGWGETQYFGPGTRLLVL.

The rearrangement links TRBV7-2 to TRBJ2-5; possibly TRBD1 or TRBD2 for D (5 bases each). Germline V gene data show CDR1 as SGHTA and CDR2 as FQGNSA. CDR3 length: 15 amino acids. Trimming shortened V by 6 bases and J by 4 bases, and 18 bases separated the two germline ends. The CDR3 sequence: CASRVKWGSGETQYF. DNA of the CDR3: TGTGCCAGCAGGGTGAAATGGGGGTCGGGAGAGACCCAGTACTTC.

This clonotype showed up many times. The chain is built from TRBV7-9 and TRBJ1-1, with 7 bases identical to TRBD1. The V and J ends lost 4 bases and 1 base, in that order; junction bases with no gene match: 6. This CDR3 comprises 15 residues. The germline gives CDR1 SEHNR, CDR2 FQNEAQ (reference sequence). This CDR3 is CASSSYRGSNTEAFF. CDR3 nucleotide sequence: TGTGCCAGCAGCTCCTACAGGGGATCGAACACTGAAGCTTTCTTT.

This clonotype has just a few counts. The chain employs TRBV18 and TRBJ2-5; no reliable D call. Germline V gene data show CDR1 as KGHSH and CDR2 as LQKENI. There are 14 residues in the CDR3. The ends were cut back, 0 bases at V and 1 base at J, with 6 bases in the middle. CDR3 in amino acids: CASSPPMGQETQYF. CDR3 bases: TGTGCCAGCTCACCACCGATGGGCCAAGAGACCCAGTACTTC.

This clonotype showed up many times. The rearrangement joins TRBV10-3 to TRBJ1-2; D perhaps matches TRBD1 (5 bases). Trimming left V 4 bases short and J 4 bases short, with 10 bases between. Germline values: CDR1 ENHRY, CDR2 SYGVKD. CDR3 length: 13 residues. CDR3 coding DNA: TGTGCCATCAGTGGAGGAGGGACCTATGGCTACACCTTC. Its protein product is CAISGGGTYGYTF.

The chain carries TRBV7-9 and TRBJ2-1; TRBD1 agrees at 7 bases. There are 16 residues in the CDR3. V lost 2 bases and J lost 5; bases outside the gene matches: 9. The germline gives CDR1 SEHNR, CDR2 FQNEAQ (reference sequence). For the CDR3, the DNA is TGTGCCAGCAGCTTACGGGCACTACAGGGGAACAATGAGCAGTTCTTC. As protein: CASSLRALQGNNEQFF. Combining the CDR3 with reference TRBV7-9 and TRBJ2-1 gives the whole variable domain DTGVSQNPRHKITKRGQNVTFRCDPISEHNRLYWYRQTLGQGPEFLTYFQNEAQLEKSRLLSDRFSAERPKGSFSTLEIQRTEQGDSAMYLCASSLRALQGNNEQFFGPGTRLTVL.

The chain uses TRBV27 and TRBJ2-3; D remains unclear. The CDR3 has 14 residues. V was shortened by 3 bases and J by 3 bases, with 10 bases between the two germline ends. Germline CDR1 is MNHEY and CDR2 is SMNVEV (reference sequence). In DNA form, the CDR3 reads TGTGCCAGCAGTTTTCTGCTCGGGACAGATACGCAGTATTTT. Translated: CASSFLLGTDTQYF.

This clonotype was seen only a few times. The chain recombines TRBV7-6 with TRBJ2-7; D unclear. Germline CDR1 reads SGHVS; CDR2 reads FNYEAQ. The CDR3 has 15 amino acids. V was trimmed by 1 base and J by 1 base, leaving 11 bases between them. This chain's CDR3 is CASSLVAAHSYEQYF. CDR3 bases: TGTGCCAGCAGCTTAGTGGCTGCGCATTCCTACGAGCAGTACTTC.

This clonotype occurred many times. V gene TRBV7-2 combines with J gene TRBJ2-2, with D uncertain. The ends were cut back, 5 bases at V and 3 bases at J, with 10 bases in the middle. CDR3 length: 14 amino acids. Germline V CDR1 and CDR2: SGHTA, FQGNSA. The CDR3 protein is CASSPPAHTGELFF. DNA of the CDR3: TGTGCCAGCAGCCCCCCGGCTCACACCGGGGAGCTGTTTTTT.

The gene calls are TRBV29-1 and TRBJ2-3; TRBD1 aligns across 11 bases. V gave up 7 bases and J gave up 8 bases; unmatched junction bases: 11. CDR1 is SQVTM and CDR2 is ANQGSEA in the germline V gene. This CDR3 comprises 14 residues. CDR3: CSAAPGQGGVTQYF. The CDR3 nucleotides are TGCAGCGCAGCCCCGGGACAGGGGGGAGTTACGCAGTATTTT.

This clonotype came up a few times. V usage is TRBV7-2 and J usage is TRBJ2-2; 7 positions match TRBD1. Germline CDR1 and CDR2: SGHTA and FQGNSA. The CDR3 loop spans 17 amino acids. J lost 0 bases, V lost 1 base, and 5 bases had no gene match. DNA for the CDR3: TGTGCCAGCAGCTTAGTGGCCGGGACAGCGAACACCGGGGAGCTGTTTTTT. Translating it yields CASSLVAGTANTGELFF.

On this clonotype itself: Relative to the germline gene, one junction end is altered; a read error may explain this. J is TRBJ2-1 and V is TRBV2; 14 nucleotides agree with TRBD2. The CDR3 covers 19 residues. Germline loops: CDR1 SNHLY, CDR2 FYNNEI. The chain's CDR3 is CARRGQTGTSGSSYNEQFF. CDR3 nucleotide sequence: TGTGCCCGCAGAGGACAAACCGGGACTAGCGGGAGCTCCTACAATGAGCAGTTCTTC.

This clonotype was detected many times. This chain connects TRBV4-1 to TRBJ2-1, with 13 bases matching TRBD2. Trimming removed 3 bases from V and 7 bases from J; junction bases left unmatched: 6. Germline V lookup: CDR1 MGHRA, CDR2 YSYEKL. There are 16 residues in the CDR3. In nucleotides, the CDR3 is TGCGCCAGCAGCCAGGCCGGACTAGCGGGAGAAAATGAGCAGTTCTTC. This gives the protein CASSQAGLAGENEQFF.

The chain uses TRBV7-6 and TRBJ1-1; unclear D gene. The CDR3 has 14 amino acids. Between the trimmed V and J ends, which lost 2 bases and 4 bases, there was a span of 11 bases. Germline V lookup: CDR1 SGHVS, CDR2 FNYEAQ. CDR3 sequence reads: CASSLQSSVTEAFF. CDR3 coding DNA: TGTGCCAGCAGCTTACAGAGTTCGGTCACTGAAGCTTTCTTT.

A few counts support this clonotype. The CDR3 DNA follows: TGCAGTGCTAGTACCCCCGGGACGAAACCCACTGGGGAGCTGTTTTTT. Its translation: CSASTPGTKPTGELFF. The chain couples TRBV20-1 to TRBJ2-2; possibly TRBD1 or TRBD2 for D (5 bases each). Germline V gives CDR1 DFQATT, CDR2 SNEGSKA (reference sequence). The CDR3 runs to 16 residues. Trimming cost V 3 bases and J 8 bases, with 22 bases left between them.

The chain carries TRBV10-3 and TRBJ2-5; D might be TRBD2 (5 bases). This CDR3 has 13 amino acids. Germline CDR1 ENHRY, CDR2 SYGVKD. V was shortened by 8 bases and J by 5 bases, with 15 bases between the two germline ends. The CDR3 coding sequence is TGTGCCATCGGTGGTAGCGAGGAGGAGACCCAGTACTTC. Translation gives CAIGGSEEETQYF.

V gene TRBV24-1 combines with J gene TRBJ2-5; D perhaps matches TRBD1 (6 bases). From germline, CDR1 is KGHDR and CDR2 SFDVKD. The CDR3 is 15 amino acids. Deletions cut 0 bases from V and 2 bases from J, with 9 bases between. The CDR3 loop reads CATSDLHGTQETQYF. The DNA of the CDR3 is TGTGCCACCAGTGATTTGCATGGGACACAAGAGACCCAGTACTTC.

The sample holds a few counts of this clonotype. The CDR3, as DNA: TGTGCCAGCAGCCGAAGAGCGGGAGGGCCGGGAAATGAGCAGTTCTTC. Protein sequence: CASSRRAGGPGNEQFF. The V gene is TRBV4-2, the J gene TRBJ2-1; 10 bases line up with TRBD2. V shed 4 bases and J 7 bases; nucleotides not matched to a gene: 10. The CDR3 totals 16 residues. CDR1 is LGHNA, CDR2 YNFKEQ, per germline.

This clonotype was seen repeatedly, ten times or more. This chain uses TRBV7-8 with TRBJ2-7, with TRBD2 matching over 7 bases. CDR3 size: 15 residues. The J segment lost 6 bases and the V segment lost 2 bases, leaving 10 bases of the junction unmatched. CDR1 and CDR2 from the germline V gene are SGHVS and FQNEAQ. CDR3 loop: CASSLPAGWGPEQYF. The CDR3 coding sequence is TGTGCCAGCAGCTTACCAGCGGGATGGGGACCCGAGCAGTACTTC.

This sequence joins TRBV6-5 and TRBJ1-5; tentative D call: TRBD1 (6 bases). The V gene's germline CDR1 is MNHEY and CDR2 SVGAGI. This CDR3 has 15 amino acids. Between the trimmed V and J ends, which lost 2 bases and 4 bases, there was a span of 12 bases. The CDR3 loop is CASSYGFTGNQPQHF. The CDR3 DNA sequence: TGTGCCAGCAGTTACGGCTTTACAGGGAATCAGCCCCAGCATTTT.

The chain couples TRBV18 to TRBJ2-1; D is ambiguous. The V and J ends lost 3 bases and 7 bases respectively, with 16 bases between them. CDR1 is KGHSH, CDR2 LQKENI, per germline. The CDR3 length is 15 residues. The DNA of the CDR3 is TGTGCCAGCTCACCCCGCACTAACGATGGTAATGAGCAGTTCTTC. Translated: CASSPRTNDGNEQFF.

The chain joins TRBV5-1 to TRBJ2-7; D is ambiguous. Trimming stripped 4 bases from V and 6 bases from J, with 8 bases between. The length of the CDR3 is 11 residues. Germline CDR1 reads SGHRS; CDR2 reads YFSETQ. The CDR3 DNA is TGCGCCAGCAGCATAGAGTCCGAGCAGTACTTC. Its translation is CASSIESEQYF.